Listed below are T cell receptor beta chains from one sample, sequenced in a study of blood T cells in healthy people across ages. MiXCR, run by TCRdb on the 5' RACE reads, gives a single entry per CDR3 protein. The sample records some 790,000 distinct CDR3 sequences, under 35% being singletons. The sample was blood. All receptors derive from a woman aged 80 or older in good health. The CDR3 runs from the conserved cysteine through the conserved F or W. D genes are given only for firm matches. The size entry is marked missing in some rows and otherwise reads once, few, many or a size class.

d_call	j_call	v_call	clone_size	cdr3_length	cdr3_aa	cdr3_nt
.	TRBJ1-1	TRBV3-1	few	14	CASSAGSGGTEAFF	TGTGCCAGCAGTGCAGGCTCCGGGGGCACTGAAGCTTTCTTT
.	TRBJ1-2	TRBV28	many	12	CASSFGGYGYTF	TGTGCCAGCAGTTTTGGAGGTTATGGCTACACCTTC
.	TRBJ2-2	TRBV9	few	15	CASSVEGPNTGELFF	TGTGCCAGCAGCGTAGAGGGCCCTAACACCGGGGAGCTGTTTTTT
TRBD1	TRBJ2-1	TRBV5-1	once	14	CVSSRGQGAFSEFF	TGCGTCAGCAGCCGGGGACAGGGGGCGTTTTCGGAGTTCTTC
TRBD1	TRBJ2-5	TRBV24-1	many	17	CATSDPRTGKAGETQYF	TGTGCCACCAGTGATCCAAGGACAGGGAAGGCCGGGGAGACCCAGTACTTC
TRBD1	TRBJ1-2	TRBV6-2/TRBV6-3	.	17	CASSYRGQDPSHYGYTF	TGTGCCAGCAGTTATAGGGGACAGGACCCTTCTCACTATGGCTACACCTTC
.	TRBJ1-3	TRBV4-3	.	16	CASSQRLTSSGNTIYF	TGCGCCAGCAGCCAACGTTTGACAAGCTCTGGAAACACCATATATTTT
TRBD1	TRBJ1-1	TRBV5-1	.	15	CASSVPGQGNTEAFF	TGCGCCAGCAGCGTGCCGGGACAGGGGAACACTGAAGCTTTCTTT
TRBD1	TRBJ2-1	TRBV12-3/TRBV12-4	many	12	CASSWTGNEQFF	TGTGCCAGCAGCTGGACAGGGAATGAGCAGTTCTTC
.	TRBJ2-1	TRBV7-2	many	15	CASSLEGRGANEQFF	TGTGCCAGCAGCTTAGAGGGAAGGGGGGCCAATGAGCAGTTCTTC
.	TRBJ2-5	TRBV20-1	.	14	CSARAGGMGETQYF	TGCAGTGCTAGAGCCGGGGGAATGGGGGAGACCCAGTACTTC
.	TRBJ2-5	TRBV20-1	many	12	CSARYRQETQYF	TGCAGTGCCAGATATCGACAAGAGACCCAGTACTTC
TRBD1	TRBJ2-2	TRBV28	.	15	CASRGPGQGSGELFF	TGTGCCAGCAGGGGACCGGGACAGGGCTCCGGGGAGCTGTTTTTT
.	TRBJ1-2	TRBV6-2/TRBV6-3	.	13	CASSPRGSYGSTF	TGTGCCAGCAGCCCCCGGGGGTCCTATGGCTCCACCTTC